The subject of this entry is one T cell receptor beta chain. The entry originates in a study of shared T cell receptors in the human thymus. Sequencing used immunoSEQ multiplex PCR; TCRdb keeps in-frame clones, though not all of them. Among 500,000 to 750,000 clones listed, approximately 90% were seen once. The germline CDR1 and CDR2 sequences are SGHNT and YENEEA. J lost 2 bases, V lost 5 bases, and 2 bases had no gene match. This CDR3 is 13 amino acids long. The same data also contributed to another study, on human thymus T cells. This second report adds: Healthy Finnish infants having corrective surgery for congenital heart defects served as donors. Thymic resections from corrective heart surgery supplied the tissue. Related work showed strongly overlapping thymic repertoires across unrelated individuals.

This sequence originates from a boy younger than two with a congenital heart defect. The genes are TRBV11-3 and TRBJ2-7; 8 nucleotides line up with TRBD1. The sequenced sample was thymocytes. CDR3: CASSPDRAYEQYF. In DNA form, the CDR3 reads TGTGCCAGCAGCCCGGACAGGGCCTACGAGCAGTACTTC.